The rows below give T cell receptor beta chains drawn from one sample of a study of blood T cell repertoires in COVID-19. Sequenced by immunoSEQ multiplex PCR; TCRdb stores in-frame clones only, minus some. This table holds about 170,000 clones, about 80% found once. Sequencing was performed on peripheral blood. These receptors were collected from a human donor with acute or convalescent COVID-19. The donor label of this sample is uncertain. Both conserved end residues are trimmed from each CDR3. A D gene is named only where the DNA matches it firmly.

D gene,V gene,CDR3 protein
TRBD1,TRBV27,ASSSIPRTGRNYGYT
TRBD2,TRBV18,ASSPSQRRELETQY
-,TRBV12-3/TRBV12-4,ASSGGTGNTIY
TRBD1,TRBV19,ASSREWTGGSGANVLT
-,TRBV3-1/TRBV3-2,ASSQGLRYQETQY
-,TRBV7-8,ASTPRLAVYEQY
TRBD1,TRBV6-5,ASRAGGNNEQF
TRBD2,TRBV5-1,ASSLGTSGSTWGQF
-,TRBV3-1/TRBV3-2,ASSQGRQGHTIY
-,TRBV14,ASSQERRWPYEQY
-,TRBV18,ASSPREETGNTIY
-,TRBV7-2,ASSALASTDTQY